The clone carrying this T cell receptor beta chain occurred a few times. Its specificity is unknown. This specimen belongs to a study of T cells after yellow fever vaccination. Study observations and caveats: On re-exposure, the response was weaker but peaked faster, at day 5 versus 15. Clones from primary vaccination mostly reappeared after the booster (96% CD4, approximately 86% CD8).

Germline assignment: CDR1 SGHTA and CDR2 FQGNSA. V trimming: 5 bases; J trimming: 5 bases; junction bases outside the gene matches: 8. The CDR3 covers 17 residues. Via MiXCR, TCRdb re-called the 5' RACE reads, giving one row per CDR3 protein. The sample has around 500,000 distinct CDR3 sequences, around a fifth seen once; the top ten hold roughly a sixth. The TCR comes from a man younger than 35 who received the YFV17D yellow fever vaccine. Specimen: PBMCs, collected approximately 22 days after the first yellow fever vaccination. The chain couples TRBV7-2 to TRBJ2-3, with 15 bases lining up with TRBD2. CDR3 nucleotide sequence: TGTGCCAGCAGCCCAGGACTAGCGGGGGGGCAAATAGATACGCAGTATTTT. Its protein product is CASSPGLAGGQIDTQYF.